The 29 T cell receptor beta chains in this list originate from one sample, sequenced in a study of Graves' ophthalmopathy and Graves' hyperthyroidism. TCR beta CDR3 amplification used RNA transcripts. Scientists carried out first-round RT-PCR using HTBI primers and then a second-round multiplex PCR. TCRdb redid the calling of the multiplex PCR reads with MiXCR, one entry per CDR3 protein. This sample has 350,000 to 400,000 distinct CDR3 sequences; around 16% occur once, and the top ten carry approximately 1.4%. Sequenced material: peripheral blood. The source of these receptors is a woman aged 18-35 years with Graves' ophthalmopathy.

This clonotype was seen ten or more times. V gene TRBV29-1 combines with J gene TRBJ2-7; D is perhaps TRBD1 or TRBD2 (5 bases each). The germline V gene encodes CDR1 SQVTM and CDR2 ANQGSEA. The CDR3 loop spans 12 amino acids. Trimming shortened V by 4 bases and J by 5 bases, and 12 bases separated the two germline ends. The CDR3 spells CSVGGWGNEQYF. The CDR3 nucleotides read TGCAGCGTTGGGGGTTGGGGGAACGAGCAGTACTTC.

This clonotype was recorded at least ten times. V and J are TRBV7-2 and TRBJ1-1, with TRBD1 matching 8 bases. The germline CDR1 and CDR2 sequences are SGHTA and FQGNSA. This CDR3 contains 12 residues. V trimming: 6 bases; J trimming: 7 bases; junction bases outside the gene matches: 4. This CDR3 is CASRWTGHEAFF. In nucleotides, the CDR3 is TGTGCCAGCAGATGGACAGGGCATGAAGCTTTCTTT.

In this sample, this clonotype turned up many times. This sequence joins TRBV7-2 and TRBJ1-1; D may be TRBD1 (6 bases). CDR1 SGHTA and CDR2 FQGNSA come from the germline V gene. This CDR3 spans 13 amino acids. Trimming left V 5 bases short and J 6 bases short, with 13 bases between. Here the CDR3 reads CASSPHRDAEAFF. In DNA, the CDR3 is TGTGCCAGCAGCCCCCACAGGGACGCTGAAGCTTTCTTT.

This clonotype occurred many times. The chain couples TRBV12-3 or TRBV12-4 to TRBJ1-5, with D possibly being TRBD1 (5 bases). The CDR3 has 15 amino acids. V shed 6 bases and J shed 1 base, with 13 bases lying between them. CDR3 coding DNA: TGTGCCAGCAGATGGGGGATGAGCAGCAATCAGCCCCAGCATTTT. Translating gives CASRWGMSSNQPQHF.

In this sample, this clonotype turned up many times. CDR3 protein: CSVAVGTYEQYF. CDR3 DNA sequence: TGCAGCGTTGCTGTGGGAACCTACGAGCAGTACTTC. The rearrangement joins TRBV29-1 to TRBJ2-7; D unresolved. Germline V gene sequence: CDR1 SQVTM, CDR2 ANQGSEA. Between the trimmed V and J ends, which lost 4 bases and 2 bases, there was a span of 9 bases. The CDR3 spans 12 residues.

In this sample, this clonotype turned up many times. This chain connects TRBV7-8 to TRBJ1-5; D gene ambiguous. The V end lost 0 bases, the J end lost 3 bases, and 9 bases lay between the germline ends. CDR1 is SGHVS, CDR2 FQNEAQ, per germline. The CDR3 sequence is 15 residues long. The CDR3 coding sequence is TGTGCCAGCAGCTTAGCGCTAGGGTCCAATCAGCCCCAGCATTTT. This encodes CASSLALGSNQPQHF.

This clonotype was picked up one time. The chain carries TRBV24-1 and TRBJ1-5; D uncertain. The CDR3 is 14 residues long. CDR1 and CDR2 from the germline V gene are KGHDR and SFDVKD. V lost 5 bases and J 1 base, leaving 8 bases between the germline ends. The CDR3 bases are TGTGCCACCAGTGTAGGCGCAAGCAATCAGCCCCAGCATTTT. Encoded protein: CATSVGASNQPQHF.

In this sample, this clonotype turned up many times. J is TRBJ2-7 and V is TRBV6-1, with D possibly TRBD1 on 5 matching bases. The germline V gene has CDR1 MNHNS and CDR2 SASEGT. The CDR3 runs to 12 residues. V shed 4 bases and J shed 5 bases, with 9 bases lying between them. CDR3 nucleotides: TGTGCCAGCAGTGCCCTAGGGGACGAGCAGTACTTC. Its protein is CASSALGDEQYF.

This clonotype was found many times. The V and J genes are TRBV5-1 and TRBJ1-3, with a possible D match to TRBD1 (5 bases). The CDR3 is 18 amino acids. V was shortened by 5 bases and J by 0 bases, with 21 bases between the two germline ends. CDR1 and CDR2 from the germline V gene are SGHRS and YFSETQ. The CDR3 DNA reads TGCGCCAGCAGACAGGAGGCAGTGGACGATAGCTCTGGAAACACCATATATTTT. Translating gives CASRQEAVDDSSGNTIYF.

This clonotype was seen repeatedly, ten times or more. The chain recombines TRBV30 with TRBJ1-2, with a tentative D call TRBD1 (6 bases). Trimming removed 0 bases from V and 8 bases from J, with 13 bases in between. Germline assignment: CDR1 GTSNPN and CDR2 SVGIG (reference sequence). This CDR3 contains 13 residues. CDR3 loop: CAWSVGGGGGYTF. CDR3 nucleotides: TGTGCCTGGAGTGTCGGGGGGGGCGGAGGCTACACCTTC. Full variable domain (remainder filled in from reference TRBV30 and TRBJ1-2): SQTIHQWPATLVQPVGSPLSLECTVEGTSNPNLYWYRQAAGRGLQLLFYSVGIGQISSEVPQNLSASRPQDRQFILSSKKLLLSDSGFYLCAWSVGGGGGYTFGSGTRLTVV.

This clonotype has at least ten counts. CDR3 nucleotide sequence: TGTGCCAGCAGTTACTCGGGGCAGGGCAATCAGCCCCAGCATTTT. This gives the protein CASSYSGQGNQPQHF. The chain has TRBV6-5 and TRBJ1-5; possibly TRBD1 for D (5 bases). The CDR3 extends over 15 amino acids. Trimming pared 0 bases from V and 2 bases from J, leaving 8 bases between. Germline values: CDR1 MNHEY, CDR2 SVGAGI.

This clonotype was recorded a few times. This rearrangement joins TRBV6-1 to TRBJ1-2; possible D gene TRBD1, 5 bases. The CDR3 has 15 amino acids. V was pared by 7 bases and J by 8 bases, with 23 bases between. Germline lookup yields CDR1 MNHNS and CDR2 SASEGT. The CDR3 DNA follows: TGTGCCAGCACCCCAACCCATCAGGGAGAAGGGGGCTACACCTTC. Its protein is CASTPTHQGEGGYTF.

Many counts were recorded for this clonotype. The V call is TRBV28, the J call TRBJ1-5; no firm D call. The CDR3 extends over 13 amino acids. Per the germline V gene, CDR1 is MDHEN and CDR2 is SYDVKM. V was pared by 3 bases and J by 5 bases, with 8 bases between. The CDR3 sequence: CASSFEGYQPQHF. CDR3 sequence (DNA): TGTGCCAGCAGTTTTGAGGGTTATCAGCCCCAGCATTTT.

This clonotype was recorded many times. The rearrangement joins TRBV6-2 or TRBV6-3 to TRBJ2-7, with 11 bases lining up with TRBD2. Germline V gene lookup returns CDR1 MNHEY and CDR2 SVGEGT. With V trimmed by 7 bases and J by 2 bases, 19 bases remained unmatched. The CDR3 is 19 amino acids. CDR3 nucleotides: TGTGCCAGCACCTACTTCACCTCACTTCTAGCGGGAGGCACCTACGAGCAGTACTTC. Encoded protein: CASTYFTSLLAGGTYEQYF.

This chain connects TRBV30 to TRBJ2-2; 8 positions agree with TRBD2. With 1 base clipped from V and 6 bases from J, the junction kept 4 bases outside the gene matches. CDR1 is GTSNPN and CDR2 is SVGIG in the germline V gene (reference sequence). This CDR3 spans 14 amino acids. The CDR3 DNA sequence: TGTGCCTGGAGTGGAGGTAGCGGGGCCGGGGAGCTGTTTTTT. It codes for CAWSGGSGAGELFF.

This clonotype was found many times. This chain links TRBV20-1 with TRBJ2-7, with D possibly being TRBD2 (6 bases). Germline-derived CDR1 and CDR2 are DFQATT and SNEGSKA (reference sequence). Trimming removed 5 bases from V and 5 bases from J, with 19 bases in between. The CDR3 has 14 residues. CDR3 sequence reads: CSALDTGGRNEQYF. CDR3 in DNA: TGCAGTGCTCTCGATACTGGGGGGAGAAACGAGCAGTACTTC.

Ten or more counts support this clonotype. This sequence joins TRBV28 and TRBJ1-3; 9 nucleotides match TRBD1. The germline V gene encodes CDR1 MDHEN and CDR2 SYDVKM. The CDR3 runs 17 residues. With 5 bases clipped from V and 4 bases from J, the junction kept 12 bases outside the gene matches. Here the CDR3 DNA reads TGTGCCAGCAGTCCGCCAACCGGGACAGGGTTGGGAAACACCATATATTTT. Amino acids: CASSPPTGTGLGNTIYF.

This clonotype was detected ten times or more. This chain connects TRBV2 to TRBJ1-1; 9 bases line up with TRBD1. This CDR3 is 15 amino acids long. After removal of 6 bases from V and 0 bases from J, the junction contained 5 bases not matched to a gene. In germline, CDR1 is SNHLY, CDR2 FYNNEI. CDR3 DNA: TGTGCCAGCAGGTACAGGGGGCCGGTGAACACTGAAGCTTTCTTT. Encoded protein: CASRYRGPVNTEAFF.

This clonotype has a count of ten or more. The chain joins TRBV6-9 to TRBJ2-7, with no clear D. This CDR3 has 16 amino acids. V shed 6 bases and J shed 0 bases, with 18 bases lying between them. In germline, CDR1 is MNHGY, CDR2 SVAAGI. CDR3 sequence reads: CASSRYPLGPSYEQYF. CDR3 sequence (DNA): TGTGCCAGCAGCCGATATCCCCTCGGGCCCTCCTACGAGCAGTACTTC.

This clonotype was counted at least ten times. DNA for the CDR3: TGTGCCAGCTCACCACAGGGACAGGCCTTCGAGCAGTACTTC. Residues: CASSPQGQAFEQYF. The J gene is TRBJ2-7, the V gene TRBV18; TRBD1 matches 8 bases. V was clipped by 1 base and J by 6 bases; unmatched bases: 5. In germline, CDR1 is KGHSH, CDR2 LQKENI. The CDR3 contains 14 residues.

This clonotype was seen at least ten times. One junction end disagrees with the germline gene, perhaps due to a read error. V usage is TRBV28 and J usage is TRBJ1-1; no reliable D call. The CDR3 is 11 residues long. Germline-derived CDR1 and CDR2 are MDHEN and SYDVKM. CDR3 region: CASRAHKKASF. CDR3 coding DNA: TGTGCCAGTAGGGCCCACAAAAAGGCTTCCTTT.

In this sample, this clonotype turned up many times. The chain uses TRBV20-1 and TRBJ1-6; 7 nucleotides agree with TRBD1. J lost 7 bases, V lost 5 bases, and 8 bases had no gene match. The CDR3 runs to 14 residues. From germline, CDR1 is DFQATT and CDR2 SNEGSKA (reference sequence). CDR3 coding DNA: TGCAGTGCTGCGACAGGGACCAACAATTCACCCCTCCACTTT. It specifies CSAATGTNNSPLHF.

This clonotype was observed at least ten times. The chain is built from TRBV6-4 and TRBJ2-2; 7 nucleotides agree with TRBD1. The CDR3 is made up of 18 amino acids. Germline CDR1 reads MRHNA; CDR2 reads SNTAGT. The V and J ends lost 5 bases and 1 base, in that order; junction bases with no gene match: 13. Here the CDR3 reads CASSRIPSWTGNTGELFF. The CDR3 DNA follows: TGTGCCAGCAGTAGGATTCCCTCGTGGACAGGGAACACCGGGGAGCTGTTTTTT.

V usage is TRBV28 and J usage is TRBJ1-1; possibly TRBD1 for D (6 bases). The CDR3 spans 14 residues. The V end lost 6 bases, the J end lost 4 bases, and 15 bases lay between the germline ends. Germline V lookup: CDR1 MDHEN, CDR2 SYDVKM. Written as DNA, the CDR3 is TGTGCCAGCAGCAGGGGAGGGACGGTCACTGAAGCTTTCTTT. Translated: CASSRGGTVTEAFF.

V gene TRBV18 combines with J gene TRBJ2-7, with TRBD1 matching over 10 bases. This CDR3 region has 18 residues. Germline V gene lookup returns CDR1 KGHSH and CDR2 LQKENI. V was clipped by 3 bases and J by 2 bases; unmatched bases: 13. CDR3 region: CASSPRQGALGDPYEQYF. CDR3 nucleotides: TGTGCCAGCTCACCGCGACAGGGGGCCTTGGGAGACCCCTACGAGCAGTACTTC. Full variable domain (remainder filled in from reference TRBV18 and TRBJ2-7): NAGVMQNPRHLVRRRGQEARLRCSPMKGHSHVYWYRQLPEEGLKFMVYLQKENIIDESGMPKERFSAEFPKEGPSILRIQQVVRGDSAAYFCASSPRQGALGDPYEQYFGPGTRLTVT.

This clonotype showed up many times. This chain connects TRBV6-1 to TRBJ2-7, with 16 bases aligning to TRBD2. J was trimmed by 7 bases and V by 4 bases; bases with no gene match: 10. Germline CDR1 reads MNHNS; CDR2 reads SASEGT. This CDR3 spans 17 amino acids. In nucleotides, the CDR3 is TGTGCCAGCAGTGCGGGACTAGCGGGAGGGCCGTTGGGGGAGCAGTACTTC. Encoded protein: CASSAGLAGGPLGEQYF.

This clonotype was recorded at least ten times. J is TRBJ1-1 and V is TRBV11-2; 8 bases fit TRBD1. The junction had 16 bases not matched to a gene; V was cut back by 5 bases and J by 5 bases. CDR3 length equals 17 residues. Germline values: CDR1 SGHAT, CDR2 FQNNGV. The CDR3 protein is CASSPQGAAVSWTEAFF. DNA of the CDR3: TGTGCCAGCAGCCCCCAGGGGGCGGCCGTCTCGTGGACTGAAGCTTTCTTT.

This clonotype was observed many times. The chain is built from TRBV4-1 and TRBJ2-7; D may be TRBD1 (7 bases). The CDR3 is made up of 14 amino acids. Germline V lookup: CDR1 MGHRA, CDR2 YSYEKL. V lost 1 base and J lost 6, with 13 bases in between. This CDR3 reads CASSQARGTREQYF. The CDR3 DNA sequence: TGCGCCAGCAGCCAAGCCAGGGGGACTCGCGAGCAGTACTTC.

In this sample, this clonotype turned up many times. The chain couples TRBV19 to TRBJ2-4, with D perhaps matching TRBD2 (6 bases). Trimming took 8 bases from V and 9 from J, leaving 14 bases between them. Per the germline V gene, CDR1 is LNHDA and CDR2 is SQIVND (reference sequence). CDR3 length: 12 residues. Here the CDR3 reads CASVGEAVIQYF. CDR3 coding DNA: TGTGCCAGTGTAGGGGAGGCGGTCATTCAGTACTTC.